This passage covers 23 T cell receptor beta chains from one sample sequenced in a study of T cells in Graves' hyperthyroidism and ophthalmopathy. Template material for amplifying TCR beta CDR3 regions consisted of RNA transcripts. TCR CDR3 underwent first-round RT-PCR with the HTBI primer set. In TCRdb, the multiplex PCR reads were re-called with MiXCR into one record per CDR3 protein. Here the sample spans 560,000 or so distinct CDR3 sequences, 15% to 20% being singletons. Sequenced input: blood. The receptor set was obtained from a man aged 35 to 55 with Graves' ophthalmopathy.

This clonotype was seen a few times. CDR3 nucleotides: TGTGCCAGCAGCCCGGCGTCTAGCGGACCTACAGATACGCAGTATTTT. It yields the protein CASSPASSGPTDTQYF. The chain is built from TRBV7-8 and TRBJ2-3; 7 nucleotides align to TRBD2. The CDR3 is 16 residues long. V lost 5 bases to trimming and J lost 3 bases; unmatched junction nucleotides: 11. Germline V gives CDR1 SGHVS, CDR2 FQNEAQ.

V gene TRBV19 combines with J gene TRBJ2-1; 10 bases map to TRBD2. The germline V gene has CDR1 LNHDA and CDR2 SQIVND (reference sequence). The V segment lost 7 bases and the J segment 8 bases; nucleotides outside the gene matches: 8. CDR3 size: 14 residues. This CDR3 is CASTSGRALHEQFF. The CDR3 DNA sequence: TGTGCCAGTACGAGCGGGAGGGCCTTACATGAGCAGTTCTTC.

This clonotype was counted many times. This sequence joins TRBV12-3 or TRBV12-4 and TRBJ2-1, with D perhaps matching TRBD2 (6 bases). The CDR3 consists of 15 residues. V dropped 6 bases and J dropped 8 bases, with 20 bases sitting between them. The CDR3 is CASSPRDSPSDEQFF. The DNA of the CDR3 is TGTGCCAGCAGCCCCCGGGACTCTCCAAGCGATGAGCAGTTCTTC.

The table lists this clonotype with many counts. The J gene is TRBJ2-7, the V gene TRBV2; 9 nucleotides agree with TRBD1. Losses at the gene ends were 4 bases for V and 2 bases for J; bases not matched to a gene: 9. This CDR3 has 16 residues. Germline assignment: CDR1 SNHLY and CDR2 FYNNEI. CDR3 sequence: CASSAPGQGIPYEQYF. DNA of the CDR3: TGTGCCAGCAGTGCCCCGGGACAGGGTATTCCCTACGAGCAGTACTTC.

This clonotype was seen repeatedly, ten times or more. The chain recombines TRBV11-2 with TRBJ2-1; 9 bases map to TRBD2. The V gene's germline CDR1 is SGHAT and CDR2 FQNNGV. The V and J ends lost 5 bases and 9 bases, in that order; junction bases with no gene match: 8. This CDR3 has 14 amino acids. CDR3: CASSPRTSAGEQFF. DNA of the CDR3: TGTGCCAGCAGCCCTCGGACTAGCGCTGGTGAGCAGTTCTTC.

V and J are TRBV7-8 and TRBJ2-5, with 7 bases matching TRBD2. Trimming cost V 1 base and J 3 bases; bases outside gene matches: 8. In germline, CDR1 is SGHVS, CDR2 FQNEAQ. The CDR3 runs 16 residues. CDR3 sequence: CASSLEGGRDKETQYF. The CDR3 DNA follows: TGTGCCAGCAGCTTAGAAGGCGGGAGAGATAAAGAGACCCAGTACTTC.

This clonotype has more than one count but fewer than ten. CDR3 in amino acids: CASSQDGLMNTEAFF. The CDR3 DNA follows: TGTGCCAGCAGCCAAGACGGACTGATGAACACTGAAGCTTTCTTT. The J gene is TRBJ1-1, the V gene TRBV4-2; no clear D gene. Trimming stripped 0 bases from V and 0 bases from J, with 8 bases between. The germline V gene encodes CDR1 LGHNA and CDR2 YNFKEQ. This CDR3 region has 15 residues.

This sequence joins TRBV20-1 and TRBJ2-5, with D maybe TRBD2 (6 bases). Trimming took off 2 bases at V and 5 bases at J, with 18 bases between the two ends. This CDR3 has 15 residues. Looked up from germline, CDR1 is DFQATT and CDR2 is SNEGSKA (reference sequence). This CDR3 reads CSARFSTAGGETQYF. For the CDR3, the DNA is TGCAGTGCTAGATTCTCCACTGCTGGGGGGGAGACCCAGTACTTC.

This clonotype was picked up many times. This chain connects TRBV20-1 to TRBJ1-5, with a tentative D call TRBD1 (6 bases). The CDR3 length is 14 residues. Germline CDR1 is DFQATT and CDR2 is SNEGSKA (reference sequence). V gave up 2 bases and J gave up 0 bases, with 8 bases separating them. CDR3 in DNA: TGCAGTGCTAGAACAGGGTATAGCAATCAGCCCCAGCATTTT. Amino acid sequence: CSARTGYSNQPQHF.

This clonotype was recorded a few times. The V gene is TRBV12-3 or TRBV12-4, the J gene TRBJ2-3; D perhaps matches TRBD1 (6 bases). The length of the CDR3 is 15 residues. Trimming removed 4 bases at V and 0 bases at J, with 11 bases between. The CDR3 loop is CASSSRGLSTDTQYF. CDR3 in DNA: TGTGCCAGCAGTTCCAGGGGCCTTAGCACAGATACGCAGTATTTT.

This chain uses TRBV18 with TRBJ2-6; D tentatively fits TRBD1 or TRBD2 (6 bases each). V lost 2 bases and J lost 2, with 10 bases in between. CDR1 KGHSH and CDR2 LQKENI come from the germline V gene. The CDR3 has 16 amino acids. The chain's CDR3 is CASSPMGGAGANVLTF. In nucleotides, the CDR3 is TGTGCCAGCTCACCAATGGGGGGCGCTGGGGCCAACGTCCTGACTTTC.

This clonotype was seen at least ten times. V gene TRBV7-9 combines with J gene TRBJ2-7; 7 bases match TRBD1. The CDR3 has 15 residues. Per the germline V gene, CDR1 is SEHNR and CDR2 is FQNEAQ (reference sequence). J lost 1 base, V lost 5 bases, and 8 bases had no gene match. In DNA form, the CDR3 reads TGTGCCAGCAGCCCCAGGGACAGCCCGTCCTACGAGCAGTACTTC. Encoded protein: CASSPRDSPSYEQYF.

This chain connects TRBV7-2 to TRBJ2-3, with D perhaps TRBD2 (6 bases). CDR3 length: 15 amino acids. Per the germline V gene, CDR1 is SGHTA and CDR2 is FQGNSA. Trimming removed 5 bases at V and 1 base at J, with 13 bases between. The CDR3 sequence is CASSITSLGTDTQYF. DNA for the CDR3: TGTGCCAGCAGCATCACTAGCCTCGGCACAGATACGCAGTATTTT. The entire variable domain, with the rest obtained from reference TRBV7-2 and TRBJ2-3, is as follows: GAGVSQSPSNKVTEKGKDVELRCDPISGHTALYWYRQSLGQGLEFLIYFQGNSAPDKSGLPSDRFSAERTGGSVSTLTIQRTQQEDSAVYLCASSITSLGTDTQYFGPGTRLTVL.

This clonotype occurred a few times. Written as DNA, the CDR3 is TGTGCCAGCAGTTTTTCGGGGCACAATGAGCAGTTCTTC. Protein: CASSFSGHNEQFF. The V call is TRBV28, the J call TRBJ2-1; D is possibly TRBD1 or TRBD2 (5 bases each). This CDR3 is 13 amino acids long. V dropped 3 bases and J dropped 5 bases, with 8 bases sitting between them. Germline values: CDR1 MDHEN, CDR2 SYDVKM.

This clonotype was seen repeatedly, ten times or more. The CDR3 DNA reads TGTGCCAGCACAACGGACAGCTCCTATAATTCACCCCTCCACTTT. This gives the protein CASTTDSSYNSPLHF. The gene calls are TRBV18 and TRBJ1-6; TRBD1 is a possible D gene (6 bases). This CDR3 is 15 amino acids long. V shed 8 bases and J shed 0 bases, with 11 bases lying between them. Germline V gene lookup returns CDR1 KGHSH and CDR2 LQKENI.

The chain is built from TRBV9 and TRBJ2-1, with 7 bases fitting TRBD2. The CDR3 extends over 15 amino acids. With 0 bases clipped from V and 4 bases from J, the junction kept 4 bases outside the gene matches. The germline V gene has CDR1 SGDLS and CDR2 YYNGEE. The CDR3 nucleotides read TGTGCCAGCAGCGTAGAGGTAGCGGGTTACAATGAGCAGTTCTTC. Protein product: CASSVEVAGYNEQFF.

This chain joins TRBV3-1 and TRBJ2-7; D remains ambiguous. V lost 1 base and J lost 2, with 15 bases in between. The CDR3 has 16 residues. Germline V gives CDR1 LGHDT, CDR2 YNNKEL (reference sequence). CDR3 residues: CASSQGRSPAAYEQYF. CDR3 DNA: TGTGCCAGCAGCCAAGGTAGGTCTCCGGCGGCCTACGAGCAGTACTTC.

This clonotype was observed many times. The V and J genes are TRBV7-8 and TRBJ2-7; 7 positions agree with TRBD1. Looked up from germline, CDR1 is SGHVS and CDR2 is FQNEAQ. Trimming at V came to 3 bases and at J to 3 bases, leaving 2 bases not matched to a gene. The CDR3 consists of 13 residues. CDR3 bases: TGTGCCAGCAGCTTCTGGGACAGCTACGAGCAGTACTTC. Its protein is CASSFWDSYEQYF.

The chain combines TRBV6-2 or TRBV6-3 with TRBJ2-7; 11 nucleotides agree with TRBD2. Germline values: CDR1 MNHEY, CDR2 SVGEGT. Trimming removed 4 bases from V and 3 bases from J; junction bases left unmatched: 8. This CDR3 has 16 amino acids. The CDR3 here is CASSSPSGGSLYEQYF. CDR3 DNA sequence: TGTGCCAGCAGTTCTCCTAGCGGGGGGTCTCTCTACGAGCAGTACTTC.

This chain joins TRBV20-1 and TRBJ2-1; TRBD2 matches at 8 bases. Trimming took 1 base from V and 1 from J; bases not matched to a gene: 6. CDR1 and CDR2 (germline): DFQATT, SNEGSKA (reference sequence). The CDR3 has 16 amino acids. The CDR3 loop is CSARGWTSSSYNEQFF. CDR3 coding DNA: TGCAGTGCTAGAGGGTGGACTAGCTCGTCCTACAATGAGCAGTTCTTC.

This clonotype was detected ten times or more. The rearrangement joins TRBV2 to TRBJ1-1, with 7 bases aligning to TRBD1. Germline lookup yields CDR1 SNHLY and CDR2 FYNNEI. The CDR3 totals 12 residues. J lost 7 bases, V lost 9 bases, and 8 bases had no gene match. CDR3 sequence: CARRRGRGEAFF. The CDR3 bases are TGTGCCAGACGCAGGGGGAGAGGTGAAGCTTTCTTT.

There are many counts of this clonotype. The chain joins TRBV12-3 or TRBV12-4 to TRBJ1-5; no firm D call. Trimming left V 7 bases short and J 2 bases short, with 15 bases between. CDR3 size: 15 residues. The CDR3 DNA sequence: TGTGCCAGCACCCACCTGGAGGGAGGCAATCAGCCCCAGCATTTT. It codes for CASTHLEGGNQPQHF.

The V gene is TRBV5-1, the J gene TRBJ2-7; 9 bases map to TRBD1. The CDR3 runs to 14 residues. Unmatched junction bases numbered 6, after V lost 5 bases and J lost 3 bases. Germline-derived CDR1 and CDR2 are SGHRS and YFSETQ. The CDR3 reads CASRKDRGVYEQYF. The CDR3 DNA reads TGCGCCAGCAGGAAAGACAGGGGGGTCTACGAGCAGTACTTC.